This entry describes one T cell receptor (beta chain). The antigen remains undetermined. The data derive from a study of cytomegalovirus exposure and HLA in healthy donors. Whole-study results and caveats: Cytomegalovirus status was reportedly diagnosed by the classifier with high specificity and sensitivity.

After removal of 0 bases from V and 3 bases from J, the junction contained 3 bases not matched to a gene. This CDR3 is 15 amino acids long. Germline loops: CDR1 SGHVS, CDR2 FNYEAQ. Both 60 Vbeta primers and 13 Jbeta primers went into the PCR. The table came from immunoSEQ multiplex PCR; TCRdb's copy has only in-frame clones and leaves some out. Of some 140,000 clones listed, approximately 80% are singletons. The sample consisted of PBMCs. This TCR came from a woman aged 40-49 years in good health and CMV-seropositive. This chain connects TRBV7-6 to TRBJ2-3, with TRBD2 matching over 7 bases. The CDR3 is CASSLAWGGTDTQYF. The CDR3 region has the DNA TGTGCCAGCAGCTTAGCATGGGGGGGGACAGATACGCAGTATTTT. The full variable domain, rest sourced from reference TRBV7-6 and TRBJ2-3, is GAGVSQSPRYKVTKRGQDVALRCDPISGHVSLYWYRQALGQGPEFLTYFNYEAQQDKSGLPNDRFSAERPEGSISTLTIQRTEQRDSAMYRCASSLAWGGTDTQYFGPGTRLTVL.